The clone carrying this T cell receptor beta chain was seen a handful of times. This entry comes from a study of cytotoxic CD8 clonotypes in ibrutinib-treated CLL. Sequenced by immunoSEQ multiplex PCR; TCRdb stores in-frame clones only, minus some. The repertoire includes 110,000 to 150,000 clones, 75% to 80% of them detected once, and 4.5% to 6.5% sits in the top ten. The source was PBMCs, collected after 24 months of ibrutinib treatment. This clonotype was sampled from a human donor with chronic lymphocytic leukemia.

CDR3 bases: TGCGCCAGCAGTGGGTCAGCGGGGGGGCTCGGTGAGCAGTTCTTC. It encodes CASSGSAGGLGEQFF. The chain has TRBV10-2 and TRBJ2-1, with TRBD2 matching 10 bases. The trim removed 4 bases at V and 9 bases at J, leaving 9 bases unmatched. The CDR3 extends over 15 amino acids. Germline CDR1 WSHSY, CDR2 SAAADI.